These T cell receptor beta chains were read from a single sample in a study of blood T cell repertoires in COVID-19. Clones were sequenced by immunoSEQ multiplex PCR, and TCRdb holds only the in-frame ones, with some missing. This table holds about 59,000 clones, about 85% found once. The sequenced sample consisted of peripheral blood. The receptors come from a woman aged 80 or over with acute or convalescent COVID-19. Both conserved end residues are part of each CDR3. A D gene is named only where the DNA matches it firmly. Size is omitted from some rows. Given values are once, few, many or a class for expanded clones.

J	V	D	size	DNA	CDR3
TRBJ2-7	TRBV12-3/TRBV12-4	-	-	TGTGCCAGCAGTTTAATCCCTTACGAGCAGTACTTC	CASSLIPYEQYF
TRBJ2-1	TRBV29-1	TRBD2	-	TGCAGAGGCCAGGGACTAGCGGGAGAAAATGAGCAGTTCTTC	CRGQGLAGENEQFF
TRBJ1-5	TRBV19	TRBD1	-	TGTGCCAGTAGTCCCGGGACAGGCCACTATAGCAATCAGCCCCAGCATTTT	CASSPGTGHYSNQPQHF
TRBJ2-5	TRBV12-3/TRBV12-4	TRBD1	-	TGTGCCAGCGGGACAGACAGGATCGAGACCCAGTACTTC	CASGTDRIETQYF
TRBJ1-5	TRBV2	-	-	TGTGCCAGCAGGAACGACAGAGACAATCAGCCCCAGCATTTT	CASRNDRDNQPQHF
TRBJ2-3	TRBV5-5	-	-	TGTGCCAGCAGCTTGCCGGGGAAAGATACGCAGTATTTT	CASSLPGKDTQYF
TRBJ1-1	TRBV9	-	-	TGTGCCAGCAGCCATAAAGGGGACACTGAAGCTTTCTTT	CASSHKGDTEAFF
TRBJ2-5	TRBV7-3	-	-	TGTGCCAGCAGCCAAGGCAGTAGCGCCCCAGAGACCCAGTACTTC	CASSQGSSAPETQYF
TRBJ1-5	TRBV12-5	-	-	TGTGCTAGTGGTTTGATAGGGGGTCGGCAGCCCCAGCATTTT	CASGLIGGRQPQHF
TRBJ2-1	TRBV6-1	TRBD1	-	TGTGCCAGCACTCTAACCGGGACAGGTTACAATGAGCAGTTCTTC	CASTLTGTGYNEQFF
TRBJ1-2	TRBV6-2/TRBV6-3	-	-	TGTGCCAGCAGTCCGCAGGGATTCGGTGGCTACACCTTC	CASSPQGFGGYTF
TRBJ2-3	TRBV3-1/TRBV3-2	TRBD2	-	TGTGCCAGCAGCCAACCCCAGACTAGCGGAAGCACAGATACGCAGTATTTT	CASSQPQTSGSTDTQYF
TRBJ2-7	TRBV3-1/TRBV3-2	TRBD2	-	TGTGCCAGCAGCCTTAGCCTAGCGGGGTCCTACGAGCAGTACTTC	CASSLSLAGSYEQYF
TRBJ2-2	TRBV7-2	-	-	TGTGCCAGCAGCTTAGACAGGGTTAACACCGGGGAGCTGTTTTTT	CASSLDRVNTGELFF
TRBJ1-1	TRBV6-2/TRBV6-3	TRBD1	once	TGTGCCAGCAGTTACTCGATTTACAGGGGAACTTTCTTT	CASSYSIYRGTFF
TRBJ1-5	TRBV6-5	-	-	TGTGCCAGCAGTCAGGGAAACAATCAGCCCCAGCATTTT	CASSQGNNQPQHF
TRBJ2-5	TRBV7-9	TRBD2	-	TGTGCCAGCAGGGGACTAGCGGAGGGGGGAGAGACCCAGTACTTC	CASRGLAEGGETQYF
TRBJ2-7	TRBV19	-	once	TGTGCCAGTAGTATAGCGCGGCGACAGACCACCTACGAGCAGTACTTC	CASSIARRQTTYEQYF
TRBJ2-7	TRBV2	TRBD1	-	TGTGCCAGCAGTGGGGGACAGGGGAGGTACGAGCAGTACTTC	CASSGGQGRYEQYF
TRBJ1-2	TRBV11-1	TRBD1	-	TGTGCCAGCAGCCCACCCCGGACAGGCAACTATGGCTACACCTTC	CASSPPRTGNYGYTF
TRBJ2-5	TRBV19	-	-	TGTGCCACCGAGGATGGTGGCAAGACCCAGTACTTC	CATEDGGKTQYF
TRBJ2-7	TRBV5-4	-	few	TGTGCCAGCAGCTGGTGGTCTAGCGACGAGCAGTACTTC	CASSWWSSDEQYF
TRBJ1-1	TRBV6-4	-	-	TGTGCCAGCAGTGACTCTGCAGGGAGGAGCACTGAAGCTTTCTTT	CASSDSAGRSTEAFF
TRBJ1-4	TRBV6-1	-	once	TGTGCCAGCAGTGAAGGGGGAACGGGGAATGAAAAACTGTTTTTT	CASSEGGTGNEKLFF
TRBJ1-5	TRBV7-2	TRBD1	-	TGTGCCAGCAGCTTAGGTTTGGGACAGGGATGTTATTTT	CASSLGLGQGCYF
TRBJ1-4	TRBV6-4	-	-	TGTGCCAGCAGTGAGTTTCGAGGGTCTAATGAAAAACTGTTTTTT	CASSEFRGSNEKLFF